These T cell receptor beta chains were read from a single sample in a study of T cells in localized non-small cell lung cancer. Produced via immunoSEQ multiplex PCR; TCRdb's table is partial and in-frame only. The sample comprises approximately 29,000 clones, over 65% of which are singletons, and around a third rests with the top ten. Material: peripheral blood, obtained before any cancer treatment. The receptors shown here come from a male donor at least 60 years old with stage II squamous cell lung carcinoma. CDR3s include the opening cysteine and the closing phenylalanine or tryptophan. D genes are given only for firm matches. The size of a clone is reported for some rows only, either as once, few or many, or as a class for expanded clones.

j_gene,d_gene,v_gene,abundance,CDR3nt,CDR3aa
TRBJ2-6,TRBD1,TRBV5-1,-,TGCGCCAGCAGCTTTTCAAACAGGGGGACTGGGGCCAACGTCCTGACTTTC,CASSFSNRGTGANVLTF
TRBJ1-1,TRBD1,TRBV5-5,-,TGTGCCAGCAGCTTTACGACAGGGGGTGACCTTAGGACTGAAGCTTTCTTT,CASSFTTGGDLRTEAFF
TRBJ2-5,TRBD2,TRBV7-2,-,TGTGCCAGCAGCCCCCCCGGGAAGCGGGGCTCGTGGCACTTC,CASSPPGKRGSWHF
TRBJ2-7,-,TRBV4-1,-,TGCGCCAGCAGCTCAGGGGGACTAGGTATCCACTACGCCGAGCAGTACTTC,CASSSGGLGIHYAEQYF
TRBJ2-1,TRBD1,TRBV30,-,TGTGCCTGGACCGGGACAGACTCCTACAATGAGCAGTTCTTC,CAWTGTDSYNEQFF
TRBJ2-1,TRBD1,TRBV5-1,-,TGCGCCAGCGCTTCCGGGACAGGGTCCTACAATGAGCAGTTCTTC,CASASGTGSYNEQFF
TRBJ1-2,-,TRBV19,few,TGTGCCAGTAGTAGTGCCAATAACTATGGCTACACCTTC,CASSSANNYGYTF
TRBJ2-2,TRBD1,TRBV19,-,TGTGCCAGTAGTCCGCGACAGGGGTTGGTCACCGGGGAGCTGTTTTTT,CASSPRQGLVTGELFF
TRBJ1-1,-,TRBV18,-,TGTGCCAGCTCTATCGGGCTCATGAACACTGAAGCTTTCTTT,CASSIGLMNTEAFF
TRBJ1-1,-,TRBV7-9,-,TGTGCCAGCAGCTTACAGGGTGGCACTGAAGCTTTCTTT,CASSLQGGTEAFF
TRBJ2-3,-,TRBV30,-,TGTGCCTATGGCGGGGTGGGCACAGATACGCAGTATTTT,CAYGGVGTDTQYF
TRBJ1-2,-,TRBV15,-,TGTGCCACCAGCAGAGAGTTGGGCCAGTACGGTGGCTACACCTTC,CATSRELGQYGGYTF
TRBJ2-1,-,TRBV10-3,-,TGTGCCATCGCAGGTCGAGGGGACAATGAGCAGTTCTTC,CAIAGRGDNEQFF
TRBJ1-4,-,TRBV6-5,-,TGTGCCAGCGGCAAGACAGCAACTAATGAAAAACTGTTTTTT,CASGKTATNEKLFF
TRBJ2-3,TRBD2,TRBV7-9,-,TGTGCCAGCAGCATTGGGACTAGCGGACCCACAGATACGCAGTATTTT,CASSIGTSGPTDTQYF
TRBJ1-1,-,TRBV6-5,-,TGTGCCAGCAGTTACTCTGAGAACACTGAAGCTTTCTTT,CASSYSENTEAFF
TRBJ2-1,-,TRBV7-9,-,TGTGCCAGCAGCTTAGGGACCCGGGTTGTGGGGCCCCGGGGCGAGCAGTTCTTC,CASSLGTRVVGPRGEQFF
TRBJ2-7,TRBD2,TRBV29-1,-,TGCAGCGTTGCGGGGCTAGCGGGACGCGAGCAGTACTTC,CSVAGLAGREQYF
TRBJ1-2,-,TRBV5-6,-,TGTGCCAGCAGCATCGTTATCACCGGGCCTCCGAACGGGGGCTACACCTTC,CASSIVITGPPNGGYTF
TRBJ1-5,-,TRBV6-5,once,TGTGCCAGCAGGGGGGGGCAGCATAGCAATCAGCCCCAGCATTTT,CASRGGQHSNQPQHF
TRBJ1-3,-,TRBV29-1,-,TGCAGCGTTGACTTGGGGGCCCCCTCTGGAAACACCATATATTTT,CSVDLGAPSGNTIYF
TRBJ1-5,-,TRBV6-6,-,TGTGCCGGGGCAGGGGCCATTGGGCAGCCCCAGCATTTT,CAGAGAIGQPQHF
TRBJ1-5,-,TRBV2,few,TGTGCCAGCAGTGGGGCAGAGGTACGGCAGCCCCAGCATTTT,CASSGAEVRQPQHF
TRBJ1-1,-,TRBV5-6,-,TGTGCCAGCAGCTCCTATACAGAACTCACTGAAGCTTTCTTT,CASSSYTELTEAFF